This entry describes one TCR beta chain. Antigen specificity is unknown. The entry originates in a study of T-cell memory formation after mild COVID-19. Study-wide context: TCR clusters were largely donor specific.

The germline gives CDR1 SQVTM, CDR2 ANQGSEA. V gave up 2 bases and J gave up 3 bases; unmatched junction bases: 3. The CDR3 runs to 14 residues. Study-level points and caveats: Memory cells collected pre-infection included some clones that later responded, suggesting cross-reactive memory joined. Clones that contracted from day 15 to 85 were balanced CD4/CD8, while later expanders leaned CD4+.

TCRdb reprocessed the 5' RACE reads with MiXCR, giving one entry per CDR3 protein. The table has about 110,000 distinct CDR3 sequences, roughly 12% seen once. Source material: PBMCs or a T cell subset sorted from them (not recorded which). The source of this sequence is an adult woman who had mild COVID-19 (a few samples of this study predate the infection). Cell type and time point are not known. This sequence joins TRBV29-1 and TRBJ2-1; TRBD1 matches at 8 bases. The chain's CDR3 is CSVESGQVYNEQFF. CDR3 sequence (DNA): TGCAGCGTTGAATCGGGACAGGTCTACAATGAGCAGTTCTTC.